The clone carrying this T cell receptor beta chain is classed as medium-sized. Its antigen is still unknown. Clones were sequenced by immunoSEQ multiplex PCR, and TCRdb holds only the in-frame ones, with some missing. The sample has about 1,600 clones; approximately 19% are singletons. This CDR3 is built from 16 residues. Germline CDR1 is SGHNT and CDR2 is YENEEA. The ends lost 2 bases at V and 1 base at J; junction bases unmatched: 5. The sample originates from a study of T cells in localized non-small cell lung cancer. The study's findings and limits: Among the top 100 tumor clones, a median about 59 appeared in adjacent lung. Longer overall survival was seen with higher T cell density measured in blood. Sequencing was restricted to one tumor region; therefore, heterogeneity remains possible. Compared with tumor, uninvolved adjacent lung displayed greater T cell clonality, ranking highest overall.

Sequencing used normal lung tissue next to the tumor, obtained before any cancer treatment. The source is a male donor older than 55 with stage III squamous cell lung carcinoma. V and J are TRBV11-3 and TRBJ2-3; TRBD2 matches at 8 bases. In DNA, the CDR3 is TGTGCCAGCAGCTTATCCGGGGGGGTTGGCACAGATACGCAGTATTTT. Translated: CASSLSGGVGTDTQYF.